Below, 5 T cell receptor beta chains from the same sample are listed, as sequenced in a study of blood T cell repertoires in COVID-19. Profiling relied on immunoSEQ multiplex PCR, and the TCRdb table lists in-frame clones only, not all of them. The sample lists approximately 220,000 clones; about 86% were seen once. The specimen was PBMCs or T cells enriched from blood (not recorded which). These receptors were collected from a woman in her forties with acute COVID-19.

The rearrangement joins TRBV9 to TRBJ1-2, with TRBD1 identical over 12 bases. Trimming removed 0 bases from V and 5 bases from J; junction bases left unmatched: 5. The germline CDR1 and CDR2 sequences are SGDLS and YYNGEE. The CDR3 spans 16 residues. The CDR3 here is CASSVEGQGAFYGYTF. The CDR3 DNA reads as TGTGCCAGCAGCGTAGAGGGACAGGGGGCGTTTTATGGCTACACCTTC. Variable domain in full (rest from reference TRBV9 and TRBJ1-2): DSGVTQTPKHLITATGQRVTLRCSPRSGDLSVYWYQQSLDQGLQFLIQYYNGEERAKGNILERFSAQQFPDLHSELNLSSLELGDSALYFCASSVEGQGAFYGYTFGSGTRLTVV.

The rearrangement joins TRBV10-2 to TRBJ1-2, with D unclear. Between the trimmed V and J ends, which lost 3 bases and 2 bases, there was a span of 10 bases. The germline V gene encodes CDR1 WSHSY and CDR2 SAAADI. This CDR3 is 14 amino acids long. In DNA, the CDR3 is TGCGCCAGCAGTGATGGGTCACTAAACTATGGCTACACCTTC. It yields the protein CASSDGSLNYGYTF.

This chain uses TRBV30 with TRBJ1-3; D might be TRBD1 (5 bases). CDR3 length equals 13 residues. From germline, CDR1 is GTSNPN and CDR2 SVGIG (reference sequence). V was trimmed by 2 bases and J by 11 bases, leaving 16 bases between them. The CDR3 is CAWSLSPTVAIYF. As DNA, the CDR3 is TGTGCCTGGAGTTTGTCCCCGACAGTCGCCATATATTTT. Looking up the rest from reference TRBV30 and TRBJ1-3 gives the full variable domain: SQTIHQWPATLVQPVGSPLSLECTVEGTSNPNLYWYRQAAGRGLQLLFYSVGIGQISSEVPQNLSASRPQDRQFILSSKKLLLSDSGFYLCAWSLSPTVAIYFGEGSWLTVV.

The rearrangement joins TRBV14 to TRBJ2-1; D possibly corresponds to TRBD2 (6 bases). This CDR3 contains 15 residues. The germline gives CDR1 SGHDN, CDR2 FVKESK. The V end was cut by 4 bases, the J end by 3 bases, with 13 bases between. CDR3 protein: CASSPTTSRYNEQFF. The CDR3 bases are TGTGCCAGCAGCCCTACTACTAGCCGCTACAATGAGCAGTTCTTC.

The J gene is TRBJ1-2, the V gene TRBV12-3 or TRBV12-4, with a tentative D call TRBD1 (6 bases). This CDR3 spans 13 amino acids. The V and J ends lost 8 bases and 5 bases respectively, with 15 bases between them. CDR3 coding DNA: TGTGCCAGCGGTCCGAACAGGGAATATGGCTACACCTTC. Encoded protein: CASGPNREYGYTF.